The sequence of this TCR beta chain was determined in a study of T cell repertoires in cytomegalovirus infection. Study findings and constraints: Based on cumulative public TCR beta family frequency, carriers of CMV plus the relevant HLA were identified.

This CDR3 has 15 residues. Trimming cost V 8 bases and J 0 bases; bases outside gene matches: 9. Germline V gene sequence: CDR1 SGHTA, CDR2 FQGNSA. From the reads, TCRdb called clonotypes with MiXCR, one entry per CDR3 protein. The sample has approximately 310,000 distinct CDR3 sequences, approximately 25% seen once. This clonotype was found many times. Its target is unknown. The sequences come from cultured PBMCs, collected from culture after CMV antigen stimulation. This TCR was sampled from a human donor in good health (CMV status not recorded). Some clones in this sample may be carry-over from other donors' samples. This chain connects TRBV7-2 to TRBJ2-7; 8 bases match TRBD2. CDR3 sequence (DNA): TGTGCCAGCCAAACTAGCGGAGGGAGCTCCTACGAGCAGTACTTC. It codes for CASQTSGGSSYEQYF.